The source of this TCR beta chain is a study of T cells in Graves' hyperthyroidism and ophthalmopathy. RNA transcripts yielded amplified TCR beta CDR3 regions. A set of HTBI primers served as the primers for a first-round RT-PCR of the TCR CDR3. TCRdb recomputed calls from the multiplex PCR reads with MiXCR, one row per CDR3 protein. The sample yields about 350,000 distinct CDR3 sequences, about 15% seen once. This clonotype was seen ten or more times. Orbital computed tomography and thyroid ultrasound, together with serum TRAb and thyroxine and clinical symptoms, were used for diagnoses. Deletions cut 7 bases from V and 4 bases from J, with 14 bases between. This CDR3 has 13 amino acids. From germline, CDR1 is SNHLY and CDR2 FYNNEI.

This chain uses TRBV2 with TRBJ2-7; possible D gene TRBD1, 5 bases. Sequencing was done on a sample of blood. This TCR was sampled from a woman in her 30s with Graves' hyperthyroidism. The CDR3 nucleotides read TGTGCCAGCATTATGACAGAGATTTACGAGCAGTACTTC. It specifies CASIMTEIYEQYF.